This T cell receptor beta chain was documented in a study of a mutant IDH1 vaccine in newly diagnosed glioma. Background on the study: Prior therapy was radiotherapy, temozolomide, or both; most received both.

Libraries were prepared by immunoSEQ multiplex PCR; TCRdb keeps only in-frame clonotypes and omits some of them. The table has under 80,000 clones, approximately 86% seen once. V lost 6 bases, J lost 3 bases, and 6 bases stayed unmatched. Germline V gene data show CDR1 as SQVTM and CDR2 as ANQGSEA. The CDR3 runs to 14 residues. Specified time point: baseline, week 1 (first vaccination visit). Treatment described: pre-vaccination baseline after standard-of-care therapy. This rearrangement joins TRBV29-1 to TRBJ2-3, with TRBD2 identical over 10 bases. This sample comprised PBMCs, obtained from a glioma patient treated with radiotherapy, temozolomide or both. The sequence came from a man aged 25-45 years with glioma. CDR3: CSVASGGATDTQYF. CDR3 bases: TGCAGCGTCGCGAGCGGGGGGGCAACAGATACGCAGTATTTT.